This TCR beta chain originates from a study of shared clonotypes between healthy human individuals. Whole-study context: The study enrolled a couple of women and three men aged 18 to 49.

The CDR3 is 12 amino acids. V lost 0 bases and J 11 bases, leaving 9 bases between the germline ends. The germline V gene has CDR1 LGHNA and CDR2 YNFKEQ. Some 30,000 T cell genomes (roughly 190 ng DNA) went into each sorted-subset replicate. Data came from immunoSEQ multiplex PCR; TCRdb stores just in-frame clones and leaves some out. The sample lists more than 550,000 clones, over 60% seen once, with around 1.8% in the top ten. The sample consisted of memory CD4+ T cells sorted from blood. Subset defined: CD45RA-negative fraction. The chain has TRBV4-2 and TRBJ2-3, with D unclear. The sequence derives from a woman aged 25-40 years in good health. CDR3 residues: CASSQDVRMQYF. CDR3 nucleotides: TGTGCCAGCAGCCAAGATGTCAGGATGCAGTATTTT.